This is a list of T cell receptor beta chains from one sample in a study of blood T cell repertoires in COVID-19. Using immunoSEQ multiplex PCR, the repertoire was profiled, and TCRdb retains in-frame clones only, with some absent. The table has around 160,000 clones, approximately 87% seen once; the top ten hold around 1.3%. Source material: PBMCs or T cells enriched from blood (not recorded which). Source of these receptors: a woman between 25 and 40 years old with acute COVID-19. CDR3s include the opening cysteine and the closing phenylalanine or tryptophan. A D gene is named only where the DNA matches it firmly. Size values are once, few and many counts, or a class for expanded clones, and some rows have none.

len | abundance | j_gene | v_gene | d_gene | CDR3aa | CDR3nt
13 | . | TRBJ2-7 | TRBV25-1 | . | CASSDRVSYEQYF | TGTGCCAGCAGTGACAGGGTGTCGTACGAGCAGTACTTC
16 | . | TRBJ2-7 | TRBV21-1 | . | CASSKRTSGSNYEQYF | TGTGCCAGCAGCAAACGAACTAGCGGGAGTAACTACGAGCAGTACTTC
15 | . | TRBJ2-3 | TRBV19 | TRBD2 | CASSPGLAAADTQYF | TGTGCCAGTAGCCCGGGACTAGCGGCGGCAGATACGCAGTATTTT
14 | . | TRBJ2-3 | TRBV27 | TRBD1 | CASSVTGDTDTQYF | TGTGCCAGCAGTGTGACAGGGGACACAGATACGCAGTATTTT
14 | . | TRBJ2-7 | TRBV6-2/TRBV6-3 | . | CASSNSGGAYEQYF | TGTGCCAGCAGTAACAGCGGCGGGGCCTACGAGCAGTACTTC
13 | . | TRBJ2-5 | TRBV18 | . | CASSQETQETQYF | TGTGCCAGCTCACAGGAGACCCAAGAGACCCAGTACTTC
12 | . | TRBJ2-4 | TRBV5-4 | . | CASSLDRNIQYF | TGTGCCAGCAGCTTGGACAGAAACATTCAGTACTTC
15 | . | TRBJ2-5 | TRBV6-5 | . | CASSYSGGQRETQYF | TGTGCCAGCAGTTACTCGGGGGGGCAGAGGGAGACCCAGTACTTC
12 | . | TRBJ1-5 | TRBV2 | . | CASSGGNQPQHF | TGTGCCAGCAGTGGAGGCAATCAGCCCCAGCATTTT
13 | once | TRBJ2-1 | TRBV5-1 | . | CASSLWGDYEQFF | TGCGCCAGCAGCTTGTGGGGGGACTATGAGCAGTTCTTC
14 | . | TRBJ1-1 | TRBV10-3 | . | CAIRTDGMNTEAFF | TGTGCCATCAGGACGGACGGGATGAACACTGAAGCTTTCTTT
15 | . | TRBJ2-7 | TRBV28 | . | CASSTPPGTSYEQYF | TGTGCCAGCAGCACACCCCCTGGGACTTCCTACGAGCAGTACTTC
17 | . | TRBJ2-1 | TRBV18 | TRBD2 | CASSPSLRGSGNNEQFF | TGTGCCAGCTCCCCGTCGTTGCGTGGTAGCGGGAACAATGAGCAGTTCTTC
15 | . | TRBJ2-7 | TRBV5-4 | TRBD1 | CASSIDHRDRDEQYF | TGTGCCAGCAGCATCGACCACCGGGACAGGGACGAGCAGTACTTC
15 | . | TRBJ2-1 | TRBV19 | . | CASSILYGTYNEQFF | TGTGCCAGTAGTATACTGTACGGGACCTACAATGAGCAGTTCTTC
17 | . | TRBJ1-6 | TRBV5-4 | . | CASSFYIPSSYNSPLHF | TGTGCCAGCAGCTTTTATATACCGAGCTCCTATAATTCACCCCTCCACTTT
14 | . | TRBJ1-6 | TRBV1 | . | CTSSQECHGSPLHF | TGCACCAGCAGCCAAGAATGTCATGGCTCACCCCTCCACTTT
17 | . | TRBJ1-3 | TRBV5-5 | TRBD1 | CASSWAVQGAPGNTIYF | TGTGCCAGCAGCTGGGCTGTCCAGGGGGCCCCAGGAAACACCATATATTTT
14 | . | TRBJ2-4 | TRBV7-2 | . | CASSLNSGENIQYF | TGTGCCAGCAGCTTAAACTCGGGAGAAAACATTCAGTACTTC
14 | . | TRBJ1-2 | TRBV28 | . | CASSLYGTAYGYTF | TGTGCCAGCAGTTTATACGGGACTGCGTATGGCTACACCTTC
14 | . | TRBJ1-3 | TRBV20-1 | TRBD1 | CSASRTGYGNTIYF | TGCAGTGCTAGTAGGACAGGGTATGGAAACACCATATATTTT
14 | . | TRBJ2-2 | TRBV2 | TRBD1 | CASSGTGNTGELFF | TGTGCCAGCAGCGGGACAGGGAACACCGGGGAGCTGTTTTTT
10 | . | TRBJ1-5 | TRBV5-1 | . | CASNLSHQHF | TGCGCCAGCAACCTTAGTCACCAGCATTTT
16 | . | TRBJ1-4 | TRBV18 | . | CASSPAVGGIGEKLFF | TGTGCCAGCTCACCAGCCGTGGGGGGAATCGGTGAAAAACTGTTTTTT
14 | . | TRBJ2-1 | TRBV6-2/TRBV6-3 | . | CASSYRQGYNEQFF | TGTGCCAGCAGTTACCGGCAGGGCTACAATGAGCAGTTCTTC
16 | . | TRBJ2-1 | TRBV5-1 | TRBD1 | CASSLRQGATYNEQFF | TGCGCCAGCAGCCTAAGACAGGGGGCTACCTACAATGAGCAGTTCTTC
14 | . | TRBJ2-3 | TRBV27 | . | CASSLSETTDTQYF | TGTGCCAGCAGTTTGTCGGAGACCACAGATACGCAGTATTTT
14 | once | TRBJ2-7 | TRBV29-1 | TRBD2 | CSVEGWGGSYEQYF | TGCAGCGTTGAAGGTTGGGGGGGCTCCTACGAGCAGTACTTC
14 | . | TRBJ1-3 | TRBV30 | . | CAWSVRVFGNTIYF | TGTGCCTGGAGTGTACGGGTTTTCGGAAACACCATATATTTT
15 | . | TRBJ1-3 | TRBV28 | . | CASTGSPFSGNTIYF | TGTGCCAGTACAGGGTCCCCCTTCTCTGGAAACACCATATATTTT
14 | few | TRBJ2-3 | TRBV15 | . | CATREGTSTDTQYF | TGTGCCACCAGGGAGGGGACTAGCACAGATACGCAGTATTTT
18 | . | TRBJ2-7 | TRBV27 | . | CASTIRELPTTSSYEQYF | TGTGCCAGCACCATTAGGGAGCTTCCTACTACTTCCTCGTACGAGCAGTACTTC
16 | . | TRBJ2-1 | TRBV27 | TRBD2 | CASSLPSGNTYNEQFF | TGTGCCAGCAGTTTGCCCAGCGGGAATACCTACAATGAGCAGTTCTTC
16 | . | TRBJ2-1 | TRBV7-6 | TRBD2 | CASSLVDGRSGDEQFF | TGTGCCAGCAGCTTAGTTGACGGGAGGTCTGGCGACGAGCAGTTCTTC
15 | . | TRBJ2-1 | TRBV5-5 | TRBD2 | CASSLGLAGYNEQFF | TGTGCCAGCAGCTTGGGACTAGCGGGTTACAATGAGCAGTTCTTC
15 | . | TRBJ2-7 | TRBV7-9 | TRBD1 | CASSLGGQGSYEQYF | TGTGCCAGCAGCTTAGGGGGACAGGGGAGCTACGAGCAGTACTTC
14 | . | TRBJ2-2 | TRBV29-1 | . | CSVGAGVGAGELFF | TGCAGCGTTGGGGCAGGGGTTGGGGCCGGGGAGCTGTTTTTT
13 | . | TRBJ1-5 | TRBV30 | . | CAWDQGLEQPQHF | TGTGCCTGGGATCAGGGGTTGGAGCAGCCCCAGCATTTT
15 | . | TRBJ1-2 | TRBV30 | . | CAWIHLPSSNYGYTF | TGTGCCTGGATTCATCTTCCTAGTTCAAACTATGGCTACACCTTC
11 | . | TRBJ2-7 | TRBV30 | . | CAWSYQYEQYF | TGTGCCTGGAGTTACCAGTACGAGCAGTACTTC
14 | . | TRBJ1-1 | TRBV7-3 | . | CASSLNGQGTEAFF | TGTGCCAGCAGCTTAAACGGGCAGGGCACTGAAGCTTTCTTT
12 | . | TRBJ2-1 | TRBV5-1 | . | CASSLSEGEQFF | TGCGCCAGCAGCCTGTCCGAGGGTGAGCAGTTCTTC
15 | . | TRBJ2-1 | TRBV9 | . | CASSGGSGGVWEQFF | TGTGCCAGCAGCGGTGGGTCCGGGGGAGTATGGGAGCAGTTCTTC
18 | . | TRBJ2-5 | TRBV9 | TRBD2 | CASSVWGGSGRFQETQYF | TGTGCCAGCAGCGTTTGGGGGGGTAGCGGGAGGTTCCAAGAGACCCAGTACTTC
16 | . | TRBJ2-1 | TRBV11-2 | TRBD2 | CASSLEAGVINDEQFF | TGTGCCAGCAGCTTAGAGGCGGGAGTCATTAACGATGAGCAGTTCTTC
16 | . | TRBJ2-3 | TRBV6-2/TRBV6-3 | TRBD1 | CASSSRGQGWADTQYF | TGTGCCAGCAGCAGCCGGGGACAGGGTTGGGCAGATACGCAGTATTTT
16 | once | TRBJ2-3 | TRBV7-8 | TRBD2 | CASSWPPAGAEDTQYF | TGTGCCAGCAGCTGGCCGCCCGCGGGAGCGGAAGATACGCAGTATTTT
16 | few | TRBJ2-3 | TRBV5-8 | . | CASSSRRAERTDTQYF | TGTGCCAGCAGCTCTCGGAGGGCCGAGCGCACAGATACGCAGTATTTT
17 | . | TRBJ1-2 | TRBV7-2 | . | CASSLDLTQGSMDGYTF | TGTGCCAGCAGCTTAGACTTAACCCAGGGGAGCATGGATGGCTACACCTTC
16 | . | TRBJ2-3 | TRBV6-2/TRBV6-3 | TRBD2 | CASSWNLAGGTDTQYF | TGTGCCAGCAGTTGGAATCTAGCGGGAGGGACAGATACGCAGTATTTT
15 | . | TRBJ1-5 | TRBV6-2/TRBV6-3 | TRBD1 | CASSERGQQNQPQHF | TGTGCCAGCAGTGAGAGGGGACAGCAGAATCAGCCCCAGCATTTT